This T cell receptor (beta chain) was profiled in a study of identical twins. Study-wide points: The abundant beta clonotypes from cord blood had fewer insertions, and memory repertoires had none of this. Within beta out-of-frame sequences, the excess sharing observed between twins was weaker.

Concerning this clonotype itself: The antigen is undetermined.

A single record per CDR3 protein comes from TCRdb applying MiXCR to the 5' RACE reads. Of more than 650,000 distinct CDR3 sequences listed, around 6% were seen once; the top ten hold around 2%. The CDR3 is made up of 14 amino acids. Germline V gene data show CDR1 as KGHSH and CDR2 as LQKENI. V gave up 3 bases and J gave up 2 bases; unmatched junction bases: 4. Healthy Caucasians provided all donations. The chain is built from TRBV18 and TRBJ2-7, with TRBD1 identical over 7 bases. This sequence originates from a man aged 18 to 30 in good health. Sequencing used naive T cells sorted from blood. The CDR3 spells CASSPGQQTYEQYF. The CDR3 coding sequence is TGTGCCAGCTCACCGGGACAGCAAACCTACGAGCAGTACTTC.